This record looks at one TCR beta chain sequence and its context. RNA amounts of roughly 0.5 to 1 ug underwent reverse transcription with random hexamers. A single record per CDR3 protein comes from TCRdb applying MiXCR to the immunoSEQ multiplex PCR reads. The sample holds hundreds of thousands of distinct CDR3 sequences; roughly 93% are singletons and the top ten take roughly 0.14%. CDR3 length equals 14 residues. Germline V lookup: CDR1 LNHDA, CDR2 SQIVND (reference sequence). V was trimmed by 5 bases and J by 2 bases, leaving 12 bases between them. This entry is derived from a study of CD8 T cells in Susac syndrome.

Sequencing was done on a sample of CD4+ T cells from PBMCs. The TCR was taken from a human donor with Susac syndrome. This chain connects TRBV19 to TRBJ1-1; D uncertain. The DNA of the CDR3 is TGTGCCAGTAGTGTAGGGTCATCTAACACTGAAGCTTTCTTT. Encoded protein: CASSVGSSNTEAFF.